Sequencing of this TCR beta chain was carried out in a study of Ad26.COV2.S vaccination and SARS-CoV-2 variants. About this clone itself: Antigen unknown.

Study-level results: Vaccine recipients surpassed placebo recipients in spike-specific TCR breadth.

The data were produced by immunoSEQ multiplex PCR, yet TCRdb's version contains in-frame clones alone and is incomplete. The sample records approximately 250,000 clones, roughly 87% being singletons. Noted treatment: roughly 18 received Ad26.COV2.S at low or high dose, single or two shots; roughly five received placebo; per-sample allocation not given. The samples date from day 63 after the first vaccine or placebo injection. V shed 0 bases and J 3 bases; nucleotides not matched to a gene: 7. The germline gives CDR1 SGHTA, CDR2 FQGTGA. This CDR3 spans 19 amino acids. The genes are TRBV7-3 and TRBJ2-1; 14 positions match TRBD2. This TCR derives from a person aged 18 to 65 who received the Ad26.COV2.S COVID-19 vaccine or a placebo. Material: peripheral blood, obtained in a trial of Ad26.COV2.S vaccine versus placebo. CDR3 loop: CASSLTGTSGRVGYNEQFF. CDR3 in DNA: TGTGCCAGCAGCTTAACGGGGACTAGCGGGAGAGTCGGCTACAATGAGCAGTTCTTC.